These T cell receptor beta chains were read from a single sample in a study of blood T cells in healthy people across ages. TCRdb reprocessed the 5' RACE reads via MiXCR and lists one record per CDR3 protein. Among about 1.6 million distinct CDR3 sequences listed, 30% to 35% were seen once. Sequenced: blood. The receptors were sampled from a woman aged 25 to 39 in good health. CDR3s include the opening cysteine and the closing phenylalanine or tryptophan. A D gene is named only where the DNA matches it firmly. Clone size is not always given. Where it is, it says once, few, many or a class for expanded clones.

TGTGCCAGCAGTGGAGGACCGAAGCAGTTCTTC CASSGGPKQFF TRBJ2-1 . . TRBV2
TGTGCCAGCAGCCACGAATACTCCGGGACGAATCCTGAAGCTTTCTTT CASSHEYSGTNPEAFF TRBJ1-1 many . TRBV7-2
TGTGCCAGCAGTTACGATTTGACGGAGACCCAGTACTTC CASSYDLTETQYF TRBJ2-5 . . TRBV25-1
TGCGCCAGCAGCCAAGTTCGAACTAGCGAGGTGGTTTATACGCAGTATTTT CASSQVRTSEVVYTQYF TRBJ2-3 . TRBD2 TRBV4-1
TGTGCCAGCAGCCGGACTAGCGGCGGCTCCTACAATGAGCAGTTCTTC CASSRTSGGSYNEQFF TRBJ2-1 many TRBD2 TRBV12-3/TRBV12-4
TGTGCCAGCAGCTTAAACGGCCCGGGGGGAGGTGAGACCCGGTACTTC CASSLNGPGGGETRYF TRBJ2-5 once TRBD2 TRBV7-3
TGTGCCAGCTCACGCATACGACAGGGTTCGGTTTCACCCCTCCACTTT CASSRIRQGSVSPLHF TRBJ1-6 . TRBD1 TRBV18
TGTGCTAGTGGTCTGGTACAACAGGGTTTGGGTGAGCAGTTCTTC CASGLVQQGLGEQFF TRBJ2-1 few . TRBV12-5
TGTGCCATCAGTGGGACAGGGGGCATTTACAATGAGCAGTTCTTC CAISGTGGIYNEQFF TRBJ2-1 . TRBD1 TRBV10-3
TGCAGTGCTAGAGACGTCAGGGTTGGGGTCAATCAGCCCCAGCATTTT CSARDVRVGVNQPQHF TRBJ1-5 few . TRBV20-1
TGTGCCAGCAGCCCGGACAGATCCTTCTACGAGCAGTACTTC CASSPDRSFYEQYF TRBJ2-7 . . TRBV6-2/TRBV6-3
TGTGCCAGCAGTTCCCGACTAGCGGGAGAGAGGGAAGAGACCCAGTACTTC CASSSRLAGEREETQYF TRBJ2-5 few TRBD2 TRBV6-6
TGCGCCAGCAGCCAGGGACAGGTTTACGAGCAGTGCTTC CASSQGQVYEQCF TRBJ2-7 . TRBD1 TRBV4-1
TGTGCCAGCAGCCATGGGGGGCGAGATACGCAGTATTTT CASSHGGRDTQYF TRBJ2-3 few . TRBV12-3/TRBV12-4
TGTGCCAGCAGTCCCAGGGGGCCATCTGGGGCCAACGCCCTGACTTTC CASSPRGPSGANALTF TRBJ2-6 . TRBD1 TRBV9
TGTGCCACCAGCAGAACTGACAGGACTTCAGAGACCCAGTACTTC CATSRTDRTSETQYF TRBJ2-5 . . TRBV15
TGCAGCGTTGAAGATGGTAAGGACACGGGAGAGTTCTTC CSVEDGKDTGEFF TRBJ2-1 . . TRBV29-1
TGTGCCAGCAGTTACTCGTTGCCCCAAATCTCGGGCGCAAAAGCTTTCTTT CASSYSLPQISGAKAFF TRBJ1-1 . . TRBV6-5
TGCGCCAGCAGCTTGGTGGGACTAGCTGACTATGAGCAGTTCTTC CASSLVGLADYEQFF TRBJ2-1 few TRBD2 TRBV5-1
TGCAGTGCTAGTAGAAGTCAGGGTTATCGCTACACCTTC CSASRSQGYRYTF TRBJ1-2 . . TRBV20-1
TGTGCCAGCAGCTTGGGGCTAGCGGGTTCCTTCGATACGCAGTATTTT CASSLGLAGSFDTQYF TRBJ2-3 . TRBD2 TRBV5-6
TGCAGTTCCGGGACCCACACAGATACGCAGTATTTT CSSGTHTDTQYF TRBJ2-3 few . TRBV20-1
TGCGCCGGGGGGGCCGGGCACGTGGAGGGAACTGAAGCTTTCTTT CAGGAGHVEGTEAFF TRBJ1-1 . . TRBV10-1
TGTGCCAGCAGCCCCCAGGCAGGGGGCGCCGCCGGGGAGCTGTTTTTT CASSPQAGGAAGELFF TRBJ2-2 . TRBD1 TRBV7-3
TGTGCCATCCGTTACCTTGGCTTGCCCACAGATACGCAGTATTTT CAIRYLGLPTDTQYF TRBJ2-3 . . TRBV10-3
TGCGCCAGCAGCTTAGTAAGAGCTGCTGAAGCTTTCTTT CASSLVRAAEAFF TRBJ1-1 . . TRBV5-1
TGTGCCAGCAGGAGACAGGGGTACCAAGAGACCCAGTACTTC CASRRQGYQETQYF TRBJ2-5 few TRBD1 TRBV12-3/TRBV12-4
TGTGCCAGCAGGGGGGGCGGTGAAGCTTTCTTT CASRGGGEAFF TRBJ1-1 once . TRBV2
TGCAGTGCTAGAGACGCTAAGCGGGAAAACACCGGGGAGCTGTTTTTT CSARDAKRENTGELFF TRBJ2-2 . TRBD2 TRBV20-1
TGCAGTGCAAGAGGGAGCGGGGGAAAAACAGATACGCAGTATTTT CSARGSGGKTDTQYF TRBJ2-3 few TRBD2 TRBV20-1
TGTGCCAGCAAAGTCCGGCGGGGGGGTGGTTACGAGCAGTACTTC CASKVRRGGGYEQYF TRBJ2-7 once TRBD2 TRBV27
TGTGCCATCAGTGTAGGGGGACCGGACATCTATGGCTACACCTTC CAISVGGPDIYGYTF TRBJ1-2 . . TRBV10-3
TGTGCCAGCAGTCAACTAGGATCGAAGACCCAGTACTTC CASSQLGSKTQYF TRBJ2-5 few . TRBV27
TGTGCCAGCAGTTTAGAGCAGAAGAGCACAGATACGCAGTATTTT CASSLEQKSTDTQYF TRBJ2-3 . . TRBV12-3/TRBV12-4
TGTGCCAGCAGCGCAGGAGGGGTTTTAAGCAATCAGCCCCAGCATTTT CASSAGGVLSNQPQHF TRBJ1-5 . . TRBV9
TGCGCCGGCAGCCAAATTCCATGGTTGCGCGACCAAGAGACCCAGTACTTC CAGSQIPWLRDQETQYF TRBJ2-5 . . TRBV4-1
TGCGCCAGCAGCTTGGCCGGAGATCGCACAGATACGCAGTATTTT CASSLAGDRTDTQYF TRBJ2-3 . . TRBV5-1
TGTGCCAGCAGTGAAAGGGGGACTAGTCTACATGAGCAGTTCTTC CASSERGTSLHEQFF TRBJ2-1 . TRBD2 TRBV2